This T cell receptor (beta chain) appears in the sequencing data of a study of patients and donors after allogeneic stem cell transplantation. TCRdb analysed the RT-PCR reads with MiXCR anew, one entry per CDR3 protein. The table records about 150,000 distinct CDR3 sequences, 30% to 45% of them present only once. CDR1 is SEHNR, CDR2 FQNEAQ, per germline (reference sequence). V dropped 5 bases and J dropped 4 bases, with 17 bases sitting between them. CDR3 length equals 15 residues. Sequencing was carried out using blood, either unsorted or a sorted T cell fraction (not recorded which). This rearrangement joins TRBV7-9 to TRBJ1-2, with D hard to call. The receptor was isolated from a human donor who was either an allogeneic HSCT recipient or a stem cell or donor lymphocyte infusion donor (not recorded which). It is not recorded whose cells these are; they may come from a transplant donor. CDR3 sequence: CASSKGLTSPYGYTF. The CDR3 region has the DNA TGTGCCAGCAGCAAGGGCCTTACCTCCCCCTATGGCTACACCTTC.